This T cell receptor beta chain derives from a study of regulatory T cells in long-lasting Graves disease. The table lists this clonotype with many counts. Building of the TCR beta libraries involved iRepertoire HTBI primers and Arm-PCR of CDR3 regions. TCRdb independently ran MiXCR on the multiplex PCR reads; one entry per CDR3 protein. There are about 350,000 distinct CDR3 sequences in the sample; 16% occur only once, and roughly 27% lies in the top ten. Time point defined: newly diagnosed GD, antithyroid drugs for less than 3 months. PBMC-derived RNA was used for the TCR library. V lost 7 bases, J lost 0 bases, and 12 bases lay in between. This CDR3 contains 14 residues. The sample also formed part of further work on T cells in Graves' hyperthyroidism and ophthalmopathy. That work states: The hyperthyroidism was newly diagnosed and had lasted under 2 months; the patients were aged 18 to 65. Diagnosing involved the use of clinical symptoms, serum thyroxine and TRAb, thyroid ultrasound and orbital computed tomography.

The sequencing here drew on peripheral blood mononuclear cells (PBMCs), taken at new diagnosis, from a patient treated with antithyroid drugs. The source is a man aged 35 to 55 with Graves disease. The chain is built from TRBV12-3 or TRBV12-4 and TRBJ1-1, with D perhaps TRBD1 (5 bases). For the CDR3, the DNA is TGTGCCAGCAAAGGGACGGCTTTGAACACTGAAGCTTTCTTT. Protein product: CASKGTALNTEAFF.